This TCR beta chain is from a study of T cells in Graves' hyperthyroidism and ophthalmopathy. TCR beta CDR3 region amplification was performed from RNA transcripts. HTBI primers were used for first-round RT-PCR of the TCR CDR3. TCRdb reprocessed the multiplex PCR reads via MiXCR and lists one record per CDR3 protein. The sample includes about 410,000 distinct CDR3 sequences, about 15% seen only once; the top ten take about 12%. Study conclusions and caveats: Separating ophthalmopathy from stable hyperthyroidism was achieved by a 13 V-J model. Most clonotypes expanded in the thyroid (above 0.001) were also present in blood.

This clonotype was seen repeatedly, ten times or more. The antigen remains unidentified. Subjects with ophthalmopathy showed a Clinical Activity Score no lower than 3, a NOSPECS grade no lower than 4, and a duration shorter than 3 months. The PBMCs were sourced from fresh peripheral blood (about 10 ml). The sample consisted of blood. The source of this sequence is a man aged 18 to 29 with Graves' ophthalmopathy.

The CDR3 sequence is CASSYKTGQGASNEQFF. The CDR3 bases are TGTGCCAGCAGCTATAAAACGGGACAGGGGGCGTCTAATGAGCAGTTCTTC. The J gene is TRBJ2-1, the V gene TRBV11-2; the match to TRBD1 covers 12 bases. V shed 4 bases, J shed 7 bases, and the junction held 11 bases outside the gene matches. Germline loops: CDR1 SGHAT, CDR2 FQNNGV. The CDR3 covers 17 residues.